These 15 T cell receptor beta chains were all obtained from the same sample, sequenced in a study of T cell changes during pregnancy in multiple sclerosis. Clones were sequenced by immunoSEQ multiplex PCR, and TCRdb holds only the in-frame ones, with some missing. This table holds just over 50,000 clones, 94% found once. The source was CD4+ T cells from peripheral blood mononuclear cells, collected in the second trimester of pregnancy. All receptors derive from a female donor with multiple sclerosis, enrolled in a pregnancy study.

The chain links TRBV30 to TRBJ2-3, with no clear D. CDR1 GTSNPN and CDR2 SVGIG come from the germline V gene (reference sequence). The germline V and J ends were trimmed by 3 bases and 2 bases, with 9 bases remaining between them. This CDR3 contains 13 residues. CDR3 protein: CAWRGSSTDTQYF. As DNA, the CDR3 is TGTGCCTGGAGGGGCAGTTCCACAGATACGCAGTATTTT.

The table lists this clone with a few counts. CDR3 DNA sequence: TGTGCCAGCAGCTTGGGACTAGCGGACACCGGGGAGCTGTTTTTT. Protein: CASSLGLADTGELFF. This chain joins TRBV5-8 and TRBJ2-2; 9 bases line up with TRBD2. The J segment lost 3 bases and the V segment lost 0 bases, leaving 0 bases of the junction unmatched. Germline values: CDR1 SGHTS, CDR2 YDEGEE. This CDR3 has 15 amino acids.

This clone was seen a single time. The gene calls are TRBV11-2 and TRBJ2-1, with D tentatively TRBD2 (6 bases). The ends were cut back, 1 base at V and 2 bases at J, with 9 bases in the middle. This CDR3 spans 15 amino acids. Germline V gene data show CDR1 as SGHAT and CDR2 as FQNNGV. The CDR3 loop reads CASSLGLATYNEQFF. In nucleotides, the CDR3 is TGTGCCAGCAGCTTAGGGCTAGCGACCTACAATGAGCAGTTCTTC.

This clone has just one count. This chain links TRBV7-9 with TRBJ1-2; 7 bases fit TRBD1. Germline V CDR1 and CDR2: SEHNR, FQNEAQ (reference sequence). The CDR3 consists of 18 residues. V lost 3 bases and J lost 1; bases outside the gene matches: 14. Here the CDR3 DNA reads TGTGCCAGCAGCTTTTCCGGGACAGATATGCCTCTTAACTATGGCTACACCTTC. Protein: CASSFSGTDMPLNYGYTF.

Details on this clone: This specimen includes other DNA sequences encoding the same CDR3. The gene calls are TRBV6-6 and TRBJ2-7; possibly TRBD2 for D (6 bases). V was pared by 4 bases and J by 6 bases, with 7 bases between. Germline-derived CDR1 and CDR2 are MNHNY and SVGAGI (reference sequence). The CDR3 covers 11 residues. For the CDR3, the DNA is TGTGCCAGCAGTTTGCGGGGCGAGCAGTACTTC. The encoded protein is CASSLRGEQYF.

Remarks on this clone: The junction differs from germline at one of its ends, possibly a read error. The chain joins TRBV5-4 to TRBJ2-6; 9 nucleotides align to TRBD1. CDR1 and CDR2 (germline): SGHNT, YYREEE (reference sequence). The CDR3 contains 18 residues. CDR3 sequence: CVSSLRQGVSSGANVLTF. The DNA of the CDR3 is TGTGTCAGCAGCTTGCGACAGGGGGTTAGCTCTGGGGCCAACGTCCTGACTTTC.

The V call is TRBV25-1, the J call TRBJ1-2, with D possibly being TRBD1 (5 bases). Germline assignment: CDR1 MGHDK and CDR2 SYGVNS. CDR3 length: 15 amino acids. Trimming took off 2 bases at V and 9 bases at J, with 19 bases between the two ends. The CDR3 here is CASSEPAGTGNRYTF. As DNA, the CDR3 is TGTGCCAGCAGTGAACCAGCGGGGACGGGGAATCGCTACACCTTC.

There are a few counts of this clone. The chain combines TRBV18 with TRBJ1-1, with TRBD1 identical over 9 bases. Germline CDR1 is KGHSH and CDR2 is LQKENI. The CDR3 extends over 14 amino acids. V dropped 2 bases and J dropped 4; count of bases not matched to a gene: 2. Here the CDR3 reads CASSPGDRVTEAFF. The CDR3 nucleotides read TGTGCCAGCTCACCAGGGGACAGGGTCACTGAAGCTTTCTTT. The full variable domain, completed using reference TRBV18 and TRBJ1-1, is NAGVMQNPRHLVRRRGQEARLRCSPMKGHSHVYWYRQLPEEGLKFMVYLQKENIIDESGMPKERFSAEFPKEGPSILRIQQVVRGDSAAYFCASSPGDRVTEAFFGQGTRLTVV.

V and J are TRBV5-8 and TRBJ2-3; no clear D. The CDR3 is 14 amino acids. Germline assignment: CDR1 SGHTS and CDR2 YDEGEE. V was pared by 4 bases and J by 3 bases, with 12 bases between. CDR3 in DNA: TGTGCCAGCAGCGGAGAATACCCGACAGATACGCAGTATTTT. Its translation is CASSGEYPTDTQYF.

This clone was counted a few times. J is TRBJ2-1 and V is TRBV5-1; the D is unclear. V was trimmed by 1 base and J by 8 bases, leaving 7 bases between them. Germline-derived CDR1 and CDR2 are SGHRS and YFSETQ. CDR3 length equals 12 residues. The chain's CDR3 is CASSLISDEQFF. For the CDR3, the DNA is TGCGCCAGCAGCTTGATATCTGATGAGCAGTTCTTC.

The chain has TRBV5-1 and TRBJ1-2; D remains unclear. Germline CDR1 and CDR2: SGHRS and YFSETQ. The ends were cut back, 5 bases at V and 6 bases at J, with 14 bases in the middle. The CDR3 has 13 amino acids. The CDR3 protein is CASRPDGVDGYTF. The CDR3 DNA reads TGCGCCAGCAGACCCGACGGAGTGGATGGCTACACCTTC.

V and J are TRBV30 and TRBJ2-5, with 7 nucleotides matching TRBD1. CDR3 length: 15 amino acids. The V and J ends lost 1 base and 1 base, in that order; junction bases with no gene match: 6. Germline V gene data show CDR1 as GTSNPN and CDR2 as SVGIG (reference sequence). In nucleotides, the CDR3 is TGTGCCTGGAGTGCTTGGACAGGCGCCCAAGAGACCCAGTACTTC. Its protein is CAWSAWTGAQETQYF.

The DNA for the CDR3 is TGTGCCAGCACGCGGGACAGGGGATGGGACACTGAAGCTTTCTTT. This gives the protein CASTRDRGWDTEAFF. The chain carries TRBV5-5 and TRBJ1-1, with TRBD1 matching over 10 bases. The length of the CDR3 is 15 residues. Germline V gene data show CDR1 as SGHKS and CDR2 as YYEKEE (reference sequence). The V segment lost 6 bases and the J segment 3 bases; nucleotides outside the gene matches: 8.

The CDR3 sequence: CASSRDIGSNEQFF. CDR3 DNA sequence: TGTGCCAGCAGCCGGGACATCGGAAGCAATGAGCAGTTCTTC. This chain joins TRBV7-7 and TRBJ2-1, with a weak D call TRBD1 (6 bases). The CDR3 is made up of 14 amino acids. V was trimmed by 5 bases and J by 6 bases, leaving 14 bases between them. Germline V gives CDR1 SSHAT, CDR2 FNYEAQ (reference sequence).

The chain couples TRBV18 to TRBJ1-4; D is uncertain. Trimming stripped 3 bases from V and 7 bases from J, with 9 bases between. Germline V gene data show CDR1 as KGHSH and CDR2 as LQKENI. CDR3 length: 13 amino acids. CDR3 sequence reads: CASSPGLSEKLFF. CDR3 DNA sequence: TGTGCCAGCTCACCCGGACTGTCTGAAAAACTGTTTTTT.